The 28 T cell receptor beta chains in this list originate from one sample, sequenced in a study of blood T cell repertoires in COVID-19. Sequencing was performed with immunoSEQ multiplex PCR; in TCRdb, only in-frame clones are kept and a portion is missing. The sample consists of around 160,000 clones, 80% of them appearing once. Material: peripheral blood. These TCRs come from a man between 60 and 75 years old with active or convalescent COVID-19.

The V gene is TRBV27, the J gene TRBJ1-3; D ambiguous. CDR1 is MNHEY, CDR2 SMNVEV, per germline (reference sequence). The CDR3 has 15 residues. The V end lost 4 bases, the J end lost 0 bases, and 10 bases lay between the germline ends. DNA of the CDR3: TGTGCCAGCAGTTACTCACCCGGCTCTGGAAACACCATATATTTT. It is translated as CASSYSPGSGNTIYF.

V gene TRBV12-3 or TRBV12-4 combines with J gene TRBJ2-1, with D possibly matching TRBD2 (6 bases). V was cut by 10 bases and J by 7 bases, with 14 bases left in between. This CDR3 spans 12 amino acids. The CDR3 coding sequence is TGTGCCACCAACCTCGCGGGGAATGAGCAGTTCTTC. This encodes CATNLAGNEQFF.

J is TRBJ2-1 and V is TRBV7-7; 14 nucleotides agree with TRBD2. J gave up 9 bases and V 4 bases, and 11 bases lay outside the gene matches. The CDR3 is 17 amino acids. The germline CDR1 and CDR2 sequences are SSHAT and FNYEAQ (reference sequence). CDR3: CASSSAPGLAGVGEQFF. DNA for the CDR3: TGTGCCAGCAGCTCCGCCCCGGGACTAGCGGGAGTCGGTGAGCAGTTCTTC.

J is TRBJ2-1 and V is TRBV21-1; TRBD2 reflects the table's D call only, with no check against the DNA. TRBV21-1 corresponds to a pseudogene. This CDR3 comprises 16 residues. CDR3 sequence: CASSKGEREGLNEQFF. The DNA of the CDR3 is TGTGCCAGCAGCAAAGGGGAGCGGGAGGGCCTTAATGAGCAGTTCTTC.

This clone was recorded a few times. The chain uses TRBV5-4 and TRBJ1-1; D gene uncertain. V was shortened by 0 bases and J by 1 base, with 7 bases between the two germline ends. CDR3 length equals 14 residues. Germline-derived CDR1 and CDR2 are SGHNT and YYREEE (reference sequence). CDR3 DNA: TGTGCCAGCAGCTTGGCCGGGAGGAACACTGAAGCTTTCTTT. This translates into CASSLAGRNTEAFF.

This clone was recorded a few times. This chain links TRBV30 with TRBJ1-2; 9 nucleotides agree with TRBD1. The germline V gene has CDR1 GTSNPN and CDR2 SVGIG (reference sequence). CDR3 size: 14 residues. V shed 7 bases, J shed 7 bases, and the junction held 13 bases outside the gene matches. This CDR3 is CAFESTGTGFGYTF. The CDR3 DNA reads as TGTGCCTTCGAATCCACCGGGACAGGGTTTGGCTACACCTTC.

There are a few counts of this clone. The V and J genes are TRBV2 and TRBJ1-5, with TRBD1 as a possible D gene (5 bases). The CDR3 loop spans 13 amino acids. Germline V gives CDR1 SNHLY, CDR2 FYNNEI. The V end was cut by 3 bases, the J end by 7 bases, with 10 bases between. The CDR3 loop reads CASSEGGEQPQHF. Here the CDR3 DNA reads TGTGCCAGCAGTGAGGGAGGGGAACAGCCCCAGCATTTT.

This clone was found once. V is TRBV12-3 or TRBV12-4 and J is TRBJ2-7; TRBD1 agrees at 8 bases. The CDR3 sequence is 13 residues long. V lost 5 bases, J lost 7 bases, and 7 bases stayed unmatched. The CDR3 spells CASSPRDRREQYF. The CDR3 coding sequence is TGTGCCAGCAGTCCTCGGGACAGGCGAGAGCAGTACTTC.

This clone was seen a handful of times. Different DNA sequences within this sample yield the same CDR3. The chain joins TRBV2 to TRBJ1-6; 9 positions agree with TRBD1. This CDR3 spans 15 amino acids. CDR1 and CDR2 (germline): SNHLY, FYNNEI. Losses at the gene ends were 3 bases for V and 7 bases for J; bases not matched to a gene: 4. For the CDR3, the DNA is TGTGCCAGCAGTGAGCTGGGACAGGGAAATTCACCCCTCCACTTT. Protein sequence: CASSELGQGNSPLHF.

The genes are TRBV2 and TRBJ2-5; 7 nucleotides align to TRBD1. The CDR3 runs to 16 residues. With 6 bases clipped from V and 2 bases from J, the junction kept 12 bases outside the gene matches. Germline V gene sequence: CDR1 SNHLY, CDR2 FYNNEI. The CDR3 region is CASSASTTGKQETQYF. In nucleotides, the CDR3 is TGTGCCAGCAGCGCAAGTACGACAGGGAAGCAAGAGACCCAGTACTTC.

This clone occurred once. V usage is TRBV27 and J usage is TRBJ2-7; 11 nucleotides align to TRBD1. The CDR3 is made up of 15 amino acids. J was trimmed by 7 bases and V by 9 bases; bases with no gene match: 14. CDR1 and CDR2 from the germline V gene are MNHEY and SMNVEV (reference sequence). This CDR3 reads CARPFKGQGAREQYF. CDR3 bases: TGTGCCAGACCGTTTAAAGGACAGGGGGCGCGAGAGCAGTACTTC.

The CDR3 nucleotides read TGTGCCAGCAGTTCCCCTAGCGGGAGCTACGAGCAGTACTTC. Translation: CASSSPSGSYEQYF. This sequence joins TRBV27 and TRBJ2-7; 10 positions match TRBD2. Trimming took 4 bases from V and 3 from J; bases not matched to a gene: 3. The V gene's germline CDR1 is MNHEY and CDR2 SMNVEV (reference sequence). The CDR3 is made up of 14 amino acids.

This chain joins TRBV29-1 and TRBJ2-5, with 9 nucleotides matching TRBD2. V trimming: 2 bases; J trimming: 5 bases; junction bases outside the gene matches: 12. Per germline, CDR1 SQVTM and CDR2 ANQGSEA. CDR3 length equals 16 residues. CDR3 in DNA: TGCAGCGTTGAAAAGGGGGTTAGCGGGAGCGGTGAGACCCAGTACTTC. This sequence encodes CSVEKGVSGSGETQYF.

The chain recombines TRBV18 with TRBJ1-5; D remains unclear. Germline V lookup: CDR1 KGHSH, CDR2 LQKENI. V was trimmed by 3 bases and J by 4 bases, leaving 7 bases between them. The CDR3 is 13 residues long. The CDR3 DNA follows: TGTGCCAGCTCACCCACAGAGAATCAGCCCCAGCATTTT. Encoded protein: CASSPTENQPQHF.

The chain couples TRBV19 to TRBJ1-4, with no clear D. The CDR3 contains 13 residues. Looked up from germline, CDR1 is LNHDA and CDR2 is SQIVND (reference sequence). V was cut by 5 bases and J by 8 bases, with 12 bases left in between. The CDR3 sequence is CASSYPGREKLFF. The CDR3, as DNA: TGTGCCAGTAGTTACCCGGGAAGAGAAAAACTGTTTTTT. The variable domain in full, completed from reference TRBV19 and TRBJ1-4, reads DGGITQSPKYLFRKEGQNVTLSCEQNLNHDAMYWYRQDPGQGLRLIYYSQIVNDFQKGDIAEGYSVSREKKESFPLTVTSAQKNPTAFYLCASSYPGREKLFFGSGTQLSVL.

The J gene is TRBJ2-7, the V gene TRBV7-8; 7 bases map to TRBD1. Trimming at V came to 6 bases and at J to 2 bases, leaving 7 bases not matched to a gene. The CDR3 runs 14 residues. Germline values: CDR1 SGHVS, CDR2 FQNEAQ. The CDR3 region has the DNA TGTGCCAGCAGTTCTCGCCAGGGGGCCTACGAGCAGTACTTC. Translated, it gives CASSSRQGAYEQYF.

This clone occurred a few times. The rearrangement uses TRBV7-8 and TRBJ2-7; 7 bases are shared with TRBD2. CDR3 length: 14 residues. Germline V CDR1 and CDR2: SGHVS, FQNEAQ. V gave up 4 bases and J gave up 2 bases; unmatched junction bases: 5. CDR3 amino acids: CASSSYAGAYEQYF. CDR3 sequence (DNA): TGTGCCAGCAGCTCCTACGCGGGGGCCTACGAGCAGTACTTC.

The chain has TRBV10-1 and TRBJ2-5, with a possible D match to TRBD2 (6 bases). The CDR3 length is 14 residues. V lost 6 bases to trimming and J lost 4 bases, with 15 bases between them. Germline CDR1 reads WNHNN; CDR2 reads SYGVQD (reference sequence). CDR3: CASSPWRRGETQYF. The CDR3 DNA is TGCGCCAGCAGCCCCTGGCGGAGGGGAGAGACCCAGTACTTC.

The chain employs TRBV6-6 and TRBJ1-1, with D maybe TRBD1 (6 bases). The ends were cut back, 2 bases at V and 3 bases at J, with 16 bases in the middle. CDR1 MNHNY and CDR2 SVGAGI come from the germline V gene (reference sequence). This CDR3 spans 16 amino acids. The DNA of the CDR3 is TGTGCCAGCAGTTACCCCTCGGGGGGCGTGGACACTGAAGCTTTCTTT. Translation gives CASSYPSGGVDTEAFF.

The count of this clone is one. Here the CDR3 reads CASSLGYSGRTLNEQFF. CDR3 sequence (DNA): TGTGCCAGCAGCTTAGGATATAGCGGGCGCACACTCAATGAGCAGTTCTTC. The rearrangement joins TRBV7-9 to TRBJ2-1, with 7 bases matching TRBD2. CDR1 is SEHNR and CDR2 is FQNEAQ in the germline V gene (reference sequence). CDR3 length: 17 amino acids. With 1 base clipped from V and 6 bases from J, the junction kept 12 bases outside the gene matches.

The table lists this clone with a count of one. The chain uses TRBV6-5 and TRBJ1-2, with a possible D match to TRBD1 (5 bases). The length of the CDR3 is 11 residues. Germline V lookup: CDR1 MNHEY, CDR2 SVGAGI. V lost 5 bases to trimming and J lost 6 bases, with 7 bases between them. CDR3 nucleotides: TGTGCCAGCAGTCGGGGGGATGGCTACACCTTC. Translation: CASSRGDGYTF.

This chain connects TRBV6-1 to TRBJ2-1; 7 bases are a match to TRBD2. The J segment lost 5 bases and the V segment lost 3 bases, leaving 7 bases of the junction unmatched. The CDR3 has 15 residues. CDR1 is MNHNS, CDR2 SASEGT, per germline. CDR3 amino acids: CASSDAGRVNNEQFF. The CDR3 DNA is TGTGCCAGCAGTGATGCGGGGAGGGTAAACAATGAGCAGTTCTTC.

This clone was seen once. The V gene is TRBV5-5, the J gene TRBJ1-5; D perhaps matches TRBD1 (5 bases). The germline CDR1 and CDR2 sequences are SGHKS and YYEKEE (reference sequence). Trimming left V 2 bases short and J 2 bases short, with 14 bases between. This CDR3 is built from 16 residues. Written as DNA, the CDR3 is TGTGCCAGCAGCTTCTCGGGAGTAGGGGGCAATCAGCCCCAGCATTTT. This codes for CASSFSGVGGNQPQHF.

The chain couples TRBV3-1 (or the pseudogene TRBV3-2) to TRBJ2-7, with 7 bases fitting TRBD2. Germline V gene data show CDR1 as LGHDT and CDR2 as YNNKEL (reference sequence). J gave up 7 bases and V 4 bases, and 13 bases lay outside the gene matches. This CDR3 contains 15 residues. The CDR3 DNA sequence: TGTGCCAGCAGCCCCCAAGCGGGGCCAGGAGGGGAGCAGTACTTC. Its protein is CASSPQAGPGGEQYF.

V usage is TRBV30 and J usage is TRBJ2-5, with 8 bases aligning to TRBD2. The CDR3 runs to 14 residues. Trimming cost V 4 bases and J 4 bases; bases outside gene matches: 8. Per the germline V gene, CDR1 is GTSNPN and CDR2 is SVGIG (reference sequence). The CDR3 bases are TGTGCCTGGACCCCGGGGGGGGTGGGAGAGACCCAGTACTTC. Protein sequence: CAWTPGGVGETQYF.

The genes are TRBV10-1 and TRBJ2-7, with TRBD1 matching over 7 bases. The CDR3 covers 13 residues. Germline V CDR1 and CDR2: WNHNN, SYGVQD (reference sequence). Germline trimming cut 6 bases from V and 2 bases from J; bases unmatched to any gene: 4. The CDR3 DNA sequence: TGCGCCAGCAGGGACAGGTGCCCCTACGAGCAGTACTTC. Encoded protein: CASRDRCPYEQYF.

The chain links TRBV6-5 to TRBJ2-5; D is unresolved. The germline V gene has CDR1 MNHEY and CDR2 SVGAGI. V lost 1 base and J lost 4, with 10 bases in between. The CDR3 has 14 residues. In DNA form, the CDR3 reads TGTGCCAGCAGTTACTTGTTAAACACAGAGACCCAGTACTTC. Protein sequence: CASSYLLNTETQYF.

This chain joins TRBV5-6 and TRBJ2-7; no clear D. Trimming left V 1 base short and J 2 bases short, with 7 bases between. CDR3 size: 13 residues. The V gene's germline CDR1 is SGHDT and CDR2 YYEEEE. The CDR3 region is CASSLPNTYEQYF. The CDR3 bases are TGTGCCAGCAGCTTGCCGAACACCTACGAGCAGTACTTC.